These 17 T cell receptor beta chains came from one sample sequenced in a study of OX40 agonist ivuxolimab in advanced cancers. Clones were sequenced by immunoSEQ multiplex PCR, and TCRdb holds only the in-frame ones, with some missing. Found here are fewer than 85,000 clones, 65% to 85% of them singletons; the top ten hold around 8%. The sequencing here drew on CD4+ or CD8+ T cells sorted from blood, taken in a trial of the OX40 agonist ivuxolimab. These receptors were obtained from an adult with an advanced solid tumor such as melanoma, head and neck, liver or kidney cancer.

The V call is TRBV28, the J call TRBJ1-2; D call uncertain. The CDR3 runs to 12 residues. Trimming left V 5 bases short and J 5 bases short, with 9 bases between. Per germline, CDR1 MDHEN and CDR2 SYDVKM. The CDR3 bases are TGTGCCAGCAGTGAGGGTCGGTATGGCTACACCTTC. Translating it yields CASSEGRYGYTF.

This chain links TRBV6-1 with TRBJ1-2; the D gene is possibly TRBD1 (5 bases). Deletions cut 1 base from V and 4 bases from J, with 7 bases between. Per germline, CDR1 MNHNS and CDR2 SASEGT. The CDR3 contains 13 residues. The DNA of the CDR3 is TGTGCCAGCAGTGAAGTGGGACCCTATGGCTACACCTTC. It translates to CASSEVGPYGYTF.

This clone was seen just once. Other DNA variants within this sample encode the same CDR3. This chain uses TRBV28 with TRBJ1-4, with 12 bases identical to TRBD1. The CDR3 totals 15 residues. Trimming removed 1 base from V and 8 bases from J; junction bases left unmatched: 2. The germline V gene has CDR1 MDHEN and CDR2 SYDVKM. CDR3 in amino acids: CASSLLGTGGEKLFF. In DNA form, the CDR3 reads TGTGCCAGCAGTTTATTGGGGACAGGGGGCGAAAAACTGTTTTTT.

This clone was seen more than once but under ten times. The chain links TRBV4-3 to TRBJ2-1, with D perhaps assigned TRBD1 or TRBD2 (5 bases each). This CDR3 region has 16 residues. Germline V gives CDR1 LGHNA, CDR2 YSLEER. V lost 0 bases and J lost 6, with 15 bases in between. The CDR3 region is CASSQDPRGSANEQFF. In DNA form, the CDR3 reads TGCGCCAGCAGCCAAGACCCCCGGGGCTCAGCCAATGAGCAGTTCTTC.

The chain carries TRBV6-1 and TRBJ1-1; no clear D gene. CDR1 is MNHNS, CDR2 SASEGT, per germline. The CDR3 totals 11 residues. V was clipped by 5 bases and J by 4 bases, with 5 bases between them. The CDR3 DNA reads TGTGCCAGCAGTTATCCCACTGAAGCTTTCTTT. Its protein product is CASSYPTEAFF.

The rearrangement links TRBV25-1 to TRBJ2-7, with D maybe TRBD2 (5 bases). Per the germline V gene, CDR1 is MGHDK and CDR2 is SYGVNS. With 9 bases removed from V and 2 bases from J, the gap between germline ends came to 14 bases. The CDR3 contains 13 residues. The CDR3 loop reads CASPDSGTYEQYF. CDR3 bases: TGTGCCAGTCCCGATTCGGGAACCTACGAGCAGTACTTC.

The chain has TRBV19 and TRBJ1-1, with D unclear. This CDR3 has 15 amino acids. The germline CDR1 and CDR2 sequences are LNHDA and SQIVND (reference sequence). With 7 bases removed from V and 0 bases from J, the gap between germline ends came to 15 bases. The CDR3 nucleotides read TGTGCCAGTAAGGTGAGACACCTCATGAACACTGAAGCTTTCTTT. Translated: CASKVRHLMNTEAFF.

This chain uses TRBV18 with TRBJ1-1; D unclear. The CDR3 sequence is 15 residues long. CDR1 KGHSH and CDR2 LQKENI come from the germline V gene. Trimming removed 3 bases from V and 1 base from J, with 12 bases in between. CDR3 sequence (DNA): TGTGCCAGCTCACCTTGGAAGGAGGGGAACACTGAAGCTTTCTTT. Translating gives CASSPWKEGNTEAFF.

J is TRBJ2-7 and V is TRBV5-6, with TRBD2 matching 7 bases. The CDR3 loop spans 15 amino acids. V trimming: 1 base; J trimming: 9 bases; junction bases outside the gene matches: 13. Germline V gives CDR1 SGHDT, CDR2 YYEEEE. CDR3: CASSLTPSGRGAQYV. The CDR3 bases are TGTGCCAGCAGCTTGACCCCTTCGGGGAGGGGTGCGCAGTACGTC.

This clone was picked up one time. The chain has TRBV4-2 and TRBJ1-1, with TRBD1 identical over 9 bases. The CDR3 covers 16 residues. Germline assignment: CDR1 LGHNA and CDR2 YNFKEQ. Trimming removed 5 bases from V and 1 base from J; junction bases left unmatched: 8. In DNA, the CDR3 is TGTGCCAGCAGCTTATCCCCGGGACAGGGGAACACTGAAGCTTTCTTT. Residues: CASSLSPGQGNTEAFF.

The chain is built from TRBV5-4 and TRBJ2-3; the match to TRBD1 covers 9 bases. This CDR3 is built from 15 residues. Trimming at V came to 5 bases and at J to 2 bases, leaving 6 bases not matched to a gene. The germline CDR1 and CDR2 sequences are SGHNT and YYREEE (reference sequence). The CDR3 DNA reads TGTGCCAGCAGGAAACAGGGGGCTACCACAGATACGCAGTATTTT. This sequence encodes CASRKQGATTDTQYF.

The chain recombines TRBV2 with TRBJ2-7; D possibly corresponds to TRBD2 (6 bases). The V gene lost 5 bases and the J gene lost 3 bases, with 17 bases spanning the gap. The CDR3 has 15 residues. Germline values: CDR1 SNHLY, CDR2 FYNNEI. The CDR3 here is CASSLWQGGVYEQYV. CDR3 DNA sequence: TGTGCCAGCAGTCTATGGCAGGGAGGCGTCTACGAGCAGTACGTC.

The table lists this clone with a count of one. The chain couples TRBV7-2 to TRBJ2-1; D possibly corresponds to TRBD2 (6 bases). The V end lost 3 bases, the J end lost 13 bases, and 13 bases lay between the germline ends. Per germline, CDR1 SGHTA and CDR2 FQGNSA. The CDR3 has 12 amino acids. DNA of the CDR3: TGTGCCAGCAGCTTGTGGGACTCGTCACAGTTCTTC. It specifies CASSLWDSSQFF.

The gene calls are TRBV13 and TRBJ1-1, with D possibly matching TRBD1 (5 bases). V was clipped by 5 bases and J by 2 bases, with 9 bases between them. This CDR3 spans 13 amino acids. Germline assignment: CDR1 PRHDT and CDR2 FYEKMQ (reference sequence). The CDR3 is CASSRDLNTEAFF. The CDR3 DNA reads as TGTGCCAGCAGCAGGGACCTTAACACTGAAGCTTTCTTT.

This clone appeared a few times. The genes are TRBV30 and TRBJ1-1; 7 bases fit TRBD1. Germline CDR1 is GTSNPN and CDR2 is SVGIG (reference sequence). V lost 5 bases, J lost 1 base, and 4 bases stayed unmatched. This CDR3 spans 13 amino acids. The CDR3 nucleotides read TGTGCCTGGCAGGGACAGCGGAACACTGAAGCTTTCTTT. It encodes CAWQGQRNTEAFF.

V is TRBV27 and J is TRBJ2-3, with a weak D call TRBD2 (5 bases). V lost 5 bases to trimming and J lost 3 bases, with 18 bases between them. The germline V gene has CDR1 MNHEY and CDR2 SMNVEV (reference sequence). The CDR3 contains 16 residues. The CDR3 DNA reads TGTGCCAGCAGTCTGTCGACCGGACGGGAAACAGATACGCAGTATTTT. Protein product: CASSLSTGRETDTQYF.

The chain is built from TRBV19 and TRBJ1-1, with D possibly matching TRBD1 (6 bases). The CDR3 runs to 14 residues. Germline loops: CDR1 LNHDA, CDR2 SQIVND (reference sequence). V was shortened by 5 bases and J by 4 bases, with 14 bases between the two germline ends. DNA for the CDR3: TGTGCCAGTAGTCCTTTTCAGGGGAGCACTGAAGCTTTCTTT. Translated, it gives CASSPFQGSTEAFF. Filled out from reference TRBV19 and TRBJ1-1, the complete variable domain reads DGGITQSPKYLFRKEGQNVTLSCEQNLNHDAMYWYRQDPGQGLRLIYYSQIVNDFQKGDIAEGYSVSREKKESFPLTVTSAQKNPTAFYLCASSPFQGSTEAFFGQGTRLTVV.